This record concerns one TCR beta chain sequence. Its antigen is unidentified. This table comes from immunoSEQ multiplex PCR, and its TCRdb copy is limited to in-frame clones, with some not included. This sample's table reports over 120,000 clones. CDR3 length equals 18 residues. Germline CDR1 is SGDLS and CDR2 is YYNGEE. J was trimmed by 0 bases and V by 0 bases; bases with no gene match: 10. This entry is derived from a study of T cell responses to AZD1222 COVID-19 vaccine. Points from the study as a whole: In all cases, repertoires were sampled only after the peak T cell response.

This chain uses TRBV9 with TRBJ1-1, with 8 bases aligning to TRBD1. The specimen sequenced was peripheral blood. The sequence derives from an adult in good health. The CDR3 spells CASSVGAGQGIMNTEAFF. The CDR3 DNA reads TGTGCCAGCAGCGTAGGGGCCGGACAGGGTATAATGAACACTGAAGCTTTCTTT.